This TCR beta chain was captured by sequencing in a study of T cells in Graves' hyperthyroidism and ophthalmopathy (dated by TCRdb to the late 2010s). Some background on the complete study: Peripheral blood samples were taken at initial diagnosis, before any treatment was given. Following sampling, methimazole starting at 30 mg daily was given to hyperthyroidism patients, and high-dose intravenous methylprednisolone was given to ophthalmopathy patients. Prospective prediction of ophthalmopathy was tested in an independent validation cohort consisting of 18 hyperthyroidism patients and some 16 patients who later progressed to ophthalmopathy. The roughly 100 discovery patients were randomly divided into training and test sets at a 7:3 ratio. In addition, the study compared T-cell repertoires in thyroid tissue and in blood from several Graves' hyperthyroidism patients. According to the paper, TCR Vbeta CDR3 sequencing was carried out on 135 peripheral blood samples, which came from approximately 43 ophthalmopathy, 75 or so hyperthyroidism and around 17 progressor patients. To identify TCR V-J signatures that set the groups apart, the researchers used a discovery cohort of roughly 100 patients, made up of 40 to 45 with Graves' ophthalmopathy and about 60 with stable Graves' hyperthyroidism.

In the ophthalmopathy patients, disease was moderately to severely active, with a Clinical Activity Score of 3 or more, a NOSPECS grade of 4 or more, and a duration of less than 3 months. Any patient with an uncontrolled infection, another autoimmune disease, pregnancy or lactation was excluded. Diagnoses were based on clinical symptoms, serum thyroxine and TRAb, thyroid ultrasound and orbital computed tomography. Ficoll-Paque density gradient centrifugation was used to isolate PBMCs from about 10 ml of fresh peripheral blood. Total RNA was extracted using Trizol reagent, and RNA quality was assessed on an Agilent 2100 Bioanalyzer. The germline V gene encodes CDR1 SGHDN and CDR2 FVKESK. Trimming takes 3 bases from V and 0 bases from J, and the germline ends sit 3 bases apart. From cysteine to phenylalanine, the CDR3 is 12 amino acids long. Here the CDR3 DNA is all that survives: 36 bases in frame from base 1.

This clonotype was counted many times. Its target antigen remains unknown. Per-base qualities were not stored, and no clone one base away is much larger. TCR beta CDR3 regions were amplified from RNA transcripts. The first round of RT-PCR for the TCR CDR3 was performed with the HTBI primer set and the Qiagen OneStep RT-PCR kit. The libraries were constructed in a second round of multiplex PCR and then size-selected and purified. The libraries were sequenced on an Illumina HiSeq2000 using paired-end 100 bp reads. Processing in the source paper ran as follows. SOAPnuke was used to process the raw data, throwing out any read that contained adapters or uncalled bases, had a mean Phred below 15, or lacked an exact constant-primer or identifier match. High-quality paired reads were merged with COPE v1.2.5, and unique nucleotide sequences were defined as clonotypes. MiTCR v1.1 was used to align clonotypes to the IMGT TRBV, TRBD and TRBJ reference segments. The analysis included only V-J combinations with a frequency above 0.0001, which together covered roughly 99% of the repertoires. A TCS score was defined as the ratio of F50 (clonal expansion) to E x V (chaos), with BLOSUM62-based TCRdist applied between CDR3 peptides within each V-J. Welch's t-statistics and random forest reduced 500 to 650 V-J features to roughly 13, which were used in a naive Bayes classifier (R e1071). TCRdb ran its own pipeline on the public reads, namely fastp trimming at Q25 and MiXCR clone calling, and kept in-frame beta chains. Each entry merges the rows of one CDR3 protein and shows their most common DNA and genes. The V and J calls and clone size come from TCRdb's table, not from the authors' own analysis. The sample yields hundreds of thousands of distinct CDR3 sequences; about a sixth were counted once. The top ten clones comprise under 35% of the sample.

What the study reported, not specific to this receptor: A 13 V-J signature model separated ophthalmopathy from stable hyperthyroidism, with roughly 88% sensitivity and 81.08% specificity in cross-validation and 80%/75% in testing. Blood samples also contained most of the expanded thyroid clonotypes (frequency above 0.001), which suggests that blood repertoires may reflect thyroid immune responses. In validation, the model predicted progression to ophthalmopathy a median of approximately 6.6 months before onset, with approximately 71% sensitivity and roughly 72% specificity. No statistical method was used to fix the sample size in advance, and group allocation was not hidden from the investigators.

The sequencing sample was made of blood. The chain is assembled from TRBV14 and TRBJ2-7, with an unclear D gene assignment. The clonotype comes from a woman aged 18 to 35 with Graves' ophthalmopathy. The CDR3 protein is CASSHVSYEQYF. The bases are TGTGCCAGCAGCCACGTCTCCTACGAGCAGTACTTC.